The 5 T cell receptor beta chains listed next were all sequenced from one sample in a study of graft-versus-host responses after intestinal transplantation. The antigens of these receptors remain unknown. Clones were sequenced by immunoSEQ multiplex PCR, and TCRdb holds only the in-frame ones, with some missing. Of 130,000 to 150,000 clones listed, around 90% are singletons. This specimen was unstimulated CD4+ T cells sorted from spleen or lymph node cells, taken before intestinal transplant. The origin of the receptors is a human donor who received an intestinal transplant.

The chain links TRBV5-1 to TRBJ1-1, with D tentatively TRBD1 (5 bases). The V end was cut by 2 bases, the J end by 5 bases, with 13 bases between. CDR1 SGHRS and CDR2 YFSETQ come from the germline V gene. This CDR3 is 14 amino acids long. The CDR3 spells CASSFDSEGTEAFF. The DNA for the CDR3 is TGCGCCAGCAGCTTCGACAGTGAGGGGACTGAAGCTTTCTTT.

CDR3 nucleotides: TGCGCCAGCAGCTTCTTAAGTGGGGAATTGAACACTGAAGCTTTCTTT. Amino acids: CASSFLSGELNTEAFF. The rearrangement links TRBV5-1 to TRBJ1-1; D not certain. The CDR3 is made up of 16 amino acids. CDR1 and CDR2 from the germline V gene are SGHRS and YFSETQ. The V and J ends lost 2 bases and 0 bases respectively, with 14 bases between them.

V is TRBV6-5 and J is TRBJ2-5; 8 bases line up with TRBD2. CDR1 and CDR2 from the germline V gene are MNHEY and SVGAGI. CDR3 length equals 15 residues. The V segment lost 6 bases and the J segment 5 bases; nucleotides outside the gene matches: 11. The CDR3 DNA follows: TGTGCCAGCAGCCGCGTGGGTAGCGGGGTGGAGACCCAGTACTTC. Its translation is CASSRVGSGVETQYF.

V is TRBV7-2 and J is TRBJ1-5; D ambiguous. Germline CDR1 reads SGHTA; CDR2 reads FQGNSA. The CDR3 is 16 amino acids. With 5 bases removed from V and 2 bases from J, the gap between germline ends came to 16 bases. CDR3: CASSQGSTAGNQPQHF. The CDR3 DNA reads TGTGCCAGCAGCCAAGGGTCAACGGCTGGCAATCAGCCCCAGCATTTT.

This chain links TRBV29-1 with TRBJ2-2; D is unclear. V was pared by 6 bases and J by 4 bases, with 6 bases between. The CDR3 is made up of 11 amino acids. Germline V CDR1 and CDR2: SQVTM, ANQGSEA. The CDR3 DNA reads TGCAGCGTCGCATCCACCGGGGAGCTGTTTTTT. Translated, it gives CSVASTGELFF.